These T cell receptor beta chains were read from a single sample in a study of blood T cell repertoires in COVID-19. Clones were sequenced by immunoSEQ multiplex PCR, and TCRdb holds only the in-frame ones, with some missing. The table has over 350,000 clones, around nine tenths seen once. Sample: PBMCs or T cells enriched from blood (not recorded which). All receptors come from a woman aged 50 to 65 who had recovered from COVID-19. Each CDR3 is given with its conserved first and last residue. Fields, in order: V gene, J gene, D gene, CDR3 protein. The D gene is left open where the match is weak.

TRBV13,TRBJ1-2,TRBD1,CASSLDGTDLNYGYTF
TRBV2,TRBJ1-6,-,CASGQEDNSPLHF
TRBV5-6,TRBJ1-2,-,CASSRGDGNYGYTF
TRBV7-9,TRBJ2-3,TRBD2,CASSLGRAGGRDTQYF
TRBV27,TRBJ1-1,-,CASTPSGPRGPAYTEAFF
TRBV6-5,TRBJ1-4,TRBD1,CASSLQLGQGVFF
TRBV4-1,TRBJ1-6,-,CARSQLGGRAASPLHF
TRBV28,TRBJ2-1,TRBD2,CASRAIGASGGARDLNEQFF
TRBV27,TRBJ1-1,-,CASSLVALNTEAFF
TRBV19,TRBJ2-1,-,CASSIRAYNEQFF
TRBV7-2,TRBJ1-1,-,CASSLSPGANTEAFF
TRBV7-9,TRBJ2-5,TRBD2,CASSNKRGPYNQETQYF
TRBV2,TRBJ2-1,-,CASSEALVAGSYNEQFF
TRBV6-1,TRBJ1-1,-,CASSEQGSGTEAFF
TRBV6-5,TRBJ2-3,-,CAGRSTDTQYF
TRBV19,TRBJ2-7,-,CASSGVAQGYEQYF
TRBV23-1,TRBJ2-5,-,CASSLTGRARYF
TRBV28,TRBJ1-6,TRBD1,CASSSPGTGMGAFNSPLHF
TRBV28,TRBJ2-5,TRBD2,CASNAAGGHQETQYF
TRBV18,TRBJ1-1,-,CASSGGGGVTEAFF
TRBV3-1/TRBV3-2,TRBJ2-1,TRBD2,CASSQPQGLADNEQFF
TRBV5-1,TRBJ2-1,-,CASSWGTGTYNEQFF
TRBV7-6,TRBJ1-4,-,CASSLSIGAGEKLFF
TRBV7-2,TRBJ2-2,-,CASSLQQITNTGELFF
TRBV6-5,TRBJ2-3,TRBD2,CASSYPPGGSTDTQYF
TRBV24-1,TRBJ2-5,TRBD2,CATSMSGGIEETQYF
TRBV10-3,TRBJ1-4,-,CAIRPGLNNEKLFF
TRBV6-6,TRBJ2-7,-,CASSLGQNYEQYF
TRBV18,TRBJ1-2,-,CASSPPGNWSGGYGYTF
TRBV4-1,TRBJ1-5,-,CASSQVSNQPQHF
TRBV5-6,TRBJ2-2,-,CASSAAGWFTGELFF
TRBV6-2/TRBV6-3,TRBJ1-2,-,CASSQSGETYGYTF
TRBV18,TRBJ1-6,TRBD1,CASSPWDRDNSPLHF